This T cell receptor (beta chain) was sequenced for a study of T-cell reconstitution after alpha-beta-depleted transplantation in children. Unique molecular identifiers were built into the TCRbeta library. Each CDR3 protein is one row after TCRdb ran MiXCR on the PCR reads. The sample has some 340,000 distinct CDR3 sequences, about 9.4% seen once. The CDR3 covers 13 residues. Germline loops: CDR1 LGHDT, CDR2 YNNKEL (reference sequence). The trim removed 11 bases at V and 12 bases at J, leaving 18 bases unmatched. The input for sequencing was PBMCs from the stem cell graft donor, taken from the stem cell graft. The chain recombines TRBV3-1 with TRBJ1-2, with 7 bases matching TRBD1. This receptor was taken from a human donor who donated a stem cell graft to a child with acute lymphoblastic leukemia. The CDR3: CAGPQQGTPVDTF. As DNA, the CDR3 is TGTGCCGGGCCGCAACAGGGGACACCGGTGGACACCTTC.